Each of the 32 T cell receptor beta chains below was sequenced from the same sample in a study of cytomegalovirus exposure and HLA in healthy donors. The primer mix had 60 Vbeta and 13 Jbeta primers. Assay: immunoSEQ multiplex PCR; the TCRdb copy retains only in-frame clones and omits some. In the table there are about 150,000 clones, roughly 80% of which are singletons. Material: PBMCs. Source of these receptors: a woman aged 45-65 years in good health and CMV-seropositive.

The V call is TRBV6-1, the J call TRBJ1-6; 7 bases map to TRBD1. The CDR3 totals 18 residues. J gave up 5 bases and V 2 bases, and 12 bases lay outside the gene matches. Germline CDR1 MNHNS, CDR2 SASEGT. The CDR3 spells CASSERAPRGPNNSPLHF. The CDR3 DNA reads TGTGCCAGCAGTGAACGGGCTCCGAGGGGGCCAAATAATTCACCCCTCCACTTT.

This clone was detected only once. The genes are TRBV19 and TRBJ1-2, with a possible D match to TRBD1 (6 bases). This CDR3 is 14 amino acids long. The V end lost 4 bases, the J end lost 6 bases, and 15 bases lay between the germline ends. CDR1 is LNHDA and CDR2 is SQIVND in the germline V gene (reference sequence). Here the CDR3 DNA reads TGTGCCAGTAGTACCCTCGGTCGGACAGATGGCTACACCTTC. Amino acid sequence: CASSTLGRTDGYTF.

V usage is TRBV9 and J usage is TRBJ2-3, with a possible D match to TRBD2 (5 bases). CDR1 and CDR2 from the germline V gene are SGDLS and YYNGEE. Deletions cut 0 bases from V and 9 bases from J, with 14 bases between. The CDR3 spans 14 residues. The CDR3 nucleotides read TGTGCCAGCAGCGTAGAGCGGTGGCCACCGACGCAGTATTTT. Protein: CASSVERWPPTQYF.

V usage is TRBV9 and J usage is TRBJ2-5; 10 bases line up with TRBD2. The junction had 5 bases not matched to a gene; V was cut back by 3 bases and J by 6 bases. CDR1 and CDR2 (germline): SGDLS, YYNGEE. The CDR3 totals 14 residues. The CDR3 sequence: CASSGTAGGKTQYF. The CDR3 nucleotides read TGTGCCAGCAGCGGGACAGCGGGGGGGAAGACCCAGTACTTC.

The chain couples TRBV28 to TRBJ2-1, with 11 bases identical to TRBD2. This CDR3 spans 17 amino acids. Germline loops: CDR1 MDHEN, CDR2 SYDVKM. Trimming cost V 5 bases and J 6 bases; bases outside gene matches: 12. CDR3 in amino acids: CASSLLSGGAMANEQFF. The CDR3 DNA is TGTGCCAGCAGTCTTCTTAGCGGGGGGGCCATGGCCAATGAGCAGTTCTTC.

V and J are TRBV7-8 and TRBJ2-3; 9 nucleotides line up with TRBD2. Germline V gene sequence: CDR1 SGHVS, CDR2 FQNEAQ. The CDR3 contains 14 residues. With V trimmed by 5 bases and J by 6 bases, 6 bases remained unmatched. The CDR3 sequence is CASSRTTSGDTQYF. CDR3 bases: TGTGCCAGCAGCCGGACCACTAGCGGGGATACGCAGTATTTT.

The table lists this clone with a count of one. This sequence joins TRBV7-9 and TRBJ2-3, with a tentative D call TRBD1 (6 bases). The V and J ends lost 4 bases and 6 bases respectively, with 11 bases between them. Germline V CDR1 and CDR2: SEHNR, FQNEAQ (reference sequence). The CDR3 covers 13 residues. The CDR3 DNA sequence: TGTGCCAGCAGCTATACAGGGATTGATACGCAGTATTTT. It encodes CASSYTGIDTQYF.

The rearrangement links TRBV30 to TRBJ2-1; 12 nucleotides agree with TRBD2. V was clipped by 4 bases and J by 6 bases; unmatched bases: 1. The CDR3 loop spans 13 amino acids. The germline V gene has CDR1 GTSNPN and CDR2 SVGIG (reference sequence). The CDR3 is CAWKLAGGNEQFF. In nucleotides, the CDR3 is TGTGCCTGGAAACTAGCGGGGGGCAATGAGCAGTTCTTC.

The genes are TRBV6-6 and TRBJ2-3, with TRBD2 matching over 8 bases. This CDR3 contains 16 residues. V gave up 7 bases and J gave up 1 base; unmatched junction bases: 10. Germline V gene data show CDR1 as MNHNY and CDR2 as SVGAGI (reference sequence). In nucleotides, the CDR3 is TGTGCCAGCACGCCGTCCTCGCGGGGGGGCACAGATACGCAGTATTTT. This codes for CASTPSSRGGTDTQYF.

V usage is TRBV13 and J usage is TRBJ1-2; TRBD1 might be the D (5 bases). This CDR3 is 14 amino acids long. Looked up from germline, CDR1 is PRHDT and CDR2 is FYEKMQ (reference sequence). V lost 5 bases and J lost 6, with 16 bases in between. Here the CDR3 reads CASSQTGGPDGYTF. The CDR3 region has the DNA TGTGCCAGCAGCCAAACCGGGGGTCCCGATGGCTACACCTTC.

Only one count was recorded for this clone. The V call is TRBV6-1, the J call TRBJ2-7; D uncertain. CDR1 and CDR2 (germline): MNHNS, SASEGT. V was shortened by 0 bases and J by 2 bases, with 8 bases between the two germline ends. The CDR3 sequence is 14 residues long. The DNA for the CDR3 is TGTGCCAGCAGTGAAGCAGACATTCCCTACGAGCAGTACTTC. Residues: CASSEADIPYEQYF.

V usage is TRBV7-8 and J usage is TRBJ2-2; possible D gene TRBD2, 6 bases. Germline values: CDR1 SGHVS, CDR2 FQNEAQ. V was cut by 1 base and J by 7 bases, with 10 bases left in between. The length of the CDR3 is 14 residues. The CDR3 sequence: CASSLDWGVGELFF. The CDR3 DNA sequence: TGTGCCAGCAGCTTAGACTGGGGGGTCGGGGAGCTGTTTTTT.

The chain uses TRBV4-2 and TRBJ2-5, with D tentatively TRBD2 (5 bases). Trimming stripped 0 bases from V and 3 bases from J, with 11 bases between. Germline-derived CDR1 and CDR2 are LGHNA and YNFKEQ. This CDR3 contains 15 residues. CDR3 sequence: CASSQELQREETQYF. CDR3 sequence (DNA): TGTGCCAGCAGCCAAGAGTTGCAGAGGGAAGAGACCCAGTACTTC.

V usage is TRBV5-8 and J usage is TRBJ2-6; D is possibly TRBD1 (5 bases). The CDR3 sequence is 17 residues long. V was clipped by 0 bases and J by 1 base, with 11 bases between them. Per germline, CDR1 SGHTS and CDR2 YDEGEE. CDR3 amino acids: CASSLGAGWSGANVLTF. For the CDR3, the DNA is TGTGCCAGCAGCTTGGGGGCAGGGTGGTCTGGGGCCAACGTCCTGACTTTC. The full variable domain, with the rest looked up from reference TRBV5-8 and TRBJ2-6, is EAGVTQSPTHLIKTRGQQATLRCSPISGHTSVYWYQQALGLGLQFLLWYDEGEERNRGNFPPRFSGRQFPNYSSELNVNALELEDSALYLCASSLGAGWSGANVLTFGAGSRLTVL.

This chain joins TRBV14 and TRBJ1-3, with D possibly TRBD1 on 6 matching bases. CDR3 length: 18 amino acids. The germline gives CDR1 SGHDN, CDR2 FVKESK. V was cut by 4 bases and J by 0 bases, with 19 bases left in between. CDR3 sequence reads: CASSLRGRGSLSGNTIYF. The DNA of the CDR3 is TGTGCCAGCAGCCTACGAGGCAGGGGTTCCCTCTCTGGAAACACCATATATTTT.

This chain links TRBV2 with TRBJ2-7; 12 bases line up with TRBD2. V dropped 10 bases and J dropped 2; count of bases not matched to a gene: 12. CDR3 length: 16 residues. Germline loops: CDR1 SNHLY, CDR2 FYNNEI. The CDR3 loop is CATLAGGPGVAYEQYF. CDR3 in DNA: TGTGCCACCCTAGCGGGGGGGCCAGGAGTCGCCTACGAGCAGTACTTC.

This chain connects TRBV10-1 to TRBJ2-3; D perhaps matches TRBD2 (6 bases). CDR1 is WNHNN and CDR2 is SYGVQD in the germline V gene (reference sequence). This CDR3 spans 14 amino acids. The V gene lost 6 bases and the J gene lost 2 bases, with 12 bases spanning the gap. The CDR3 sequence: CASSAGWPTDTQYF. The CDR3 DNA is TGCGCCAGCAGCGCGGGGTGGCCCACAGATACGCAGTATTTT.

The CDR3 region has the DNA TGTGCCAGCAGCTGGGCAGGTTCCAGGATCGACGAGCAGTACTTC. Its translation is CASSWAGSRIDEQYF. V usage is TRBV7-9 and J usage is TRBJ2-5; no clear D. The J call may be in error: the DNA end matches TRBJ2-7 better. CDR1 SEHNR and CDR2 FQNEAQ come from the germline V gene (reference sequence). The CDR3 consists of 15 residues.

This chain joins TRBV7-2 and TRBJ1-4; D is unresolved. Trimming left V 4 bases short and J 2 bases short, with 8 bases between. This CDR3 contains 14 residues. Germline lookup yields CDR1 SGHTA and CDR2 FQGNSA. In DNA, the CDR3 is TGTGCCAGCAGCTCCCGCGGGACTAATGAAAAACTGTTTTTT. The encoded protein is CASSSRGTNEKLFF.

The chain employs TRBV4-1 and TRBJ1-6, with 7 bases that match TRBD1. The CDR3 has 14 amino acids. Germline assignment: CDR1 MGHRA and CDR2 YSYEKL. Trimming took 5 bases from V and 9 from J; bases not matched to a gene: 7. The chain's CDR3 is CASSATGEASPLHF. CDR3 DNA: TGCGCCAGCAGCGCCACAGGGGAGGCTTCACCCCTCCACTTT.

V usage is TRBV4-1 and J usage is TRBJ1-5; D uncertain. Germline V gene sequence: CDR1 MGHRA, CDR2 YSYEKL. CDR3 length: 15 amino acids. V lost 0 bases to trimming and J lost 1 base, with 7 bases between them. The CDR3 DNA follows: TGCGCCAGCAGCCAAGAATGGCAGAGCAATCAGCCCCAGCATTTT. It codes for CASSQEWQSNQPQHF.

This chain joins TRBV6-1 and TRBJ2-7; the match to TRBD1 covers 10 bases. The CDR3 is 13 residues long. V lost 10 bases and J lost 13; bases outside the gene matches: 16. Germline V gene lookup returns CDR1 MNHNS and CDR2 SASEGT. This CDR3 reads CATCGTGALLLYF. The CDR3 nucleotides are TGTGCCACATGCGGGACAGGGGCTTTGTTACTATACTTC.

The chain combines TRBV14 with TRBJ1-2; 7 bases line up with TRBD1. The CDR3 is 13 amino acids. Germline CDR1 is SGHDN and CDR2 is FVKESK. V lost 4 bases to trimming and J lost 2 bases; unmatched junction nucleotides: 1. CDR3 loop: CASSPTGNYGYTF. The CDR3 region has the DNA TGTGCCAGCAGCCCGACAGGGAACTATGGCTACACCTTC.

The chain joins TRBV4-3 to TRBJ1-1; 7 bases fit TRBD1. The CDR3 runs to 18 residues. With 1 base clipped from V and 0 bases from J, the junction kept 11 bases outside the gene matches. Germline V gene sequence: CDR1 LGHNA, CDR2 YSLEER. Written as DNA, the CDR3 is TGCGCCAGCAGCCAAGCTTCTTACAGGGGAGGCATGAACACTGAAGCTTTCTTT. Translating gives CASSQASYRGGMNTEAFF.

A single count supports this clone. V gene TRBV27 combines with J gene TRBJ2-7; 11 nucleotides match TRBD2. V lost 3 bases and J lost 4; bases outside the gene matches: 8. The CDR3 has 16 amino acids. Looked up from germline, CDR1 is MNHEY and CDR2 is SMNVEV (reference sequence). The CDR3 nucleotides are TGTGCCAGCAGTTTCGCGTTTAGCGGGGGGGCATACGAGCAGTACTTC. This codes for CASSFAFSGGAYEQYF.

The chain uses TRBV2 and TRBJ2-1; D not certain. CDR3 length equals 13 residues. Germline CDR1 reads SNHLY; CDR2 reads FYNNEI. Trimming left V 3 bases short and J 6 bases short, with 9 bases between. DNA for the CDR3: TGTGCCAGCAGTGACATGGCTAGCAATGAGCAGTTCTTC. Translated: CASSDMASNEQFF.

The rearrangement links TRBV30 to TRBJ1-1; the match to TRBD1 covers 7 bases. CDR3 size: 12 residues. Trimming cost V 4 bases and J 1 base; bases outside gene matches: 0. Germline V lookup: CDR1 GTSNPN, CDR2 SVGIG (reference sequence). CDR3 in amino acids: CAWTGGNTEAFF. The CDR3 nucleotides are TGTGCCTGGACAGGGGGGAACACTGAAGCTTTCTTT.

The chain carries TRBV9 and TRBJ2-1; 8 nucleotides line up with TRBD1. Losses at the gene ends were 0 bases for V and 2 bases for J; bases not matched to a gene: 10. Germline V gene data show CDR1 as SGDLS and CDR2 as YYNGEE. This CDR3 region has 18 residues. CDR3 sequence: CASSVGGGQGDPYNEQFF. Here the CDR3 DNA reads TGTGCCAGCAGCGTAGGTGGCGGACAGGGTGATCCCTACAATGAGCAGTTCTTC.

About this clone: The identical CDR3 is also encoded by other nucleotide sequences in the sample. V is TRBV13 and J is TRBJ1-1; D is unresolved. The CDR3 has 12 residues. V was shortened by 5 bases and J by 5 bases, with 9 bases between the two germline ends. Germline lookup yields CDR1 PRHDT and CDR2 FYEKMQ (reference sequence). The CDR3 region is CASSQFGTEAFF. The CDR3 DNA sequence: TGTGCCAGCAGCCAATTCGGGACTGAAGCTTTCTTT.

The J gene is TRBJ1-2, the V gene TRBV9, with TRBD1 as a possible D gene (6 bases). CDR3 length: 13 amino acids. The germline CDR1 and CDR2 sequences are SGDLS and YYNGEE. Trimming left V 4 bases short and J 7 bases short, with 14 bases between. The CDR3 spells CASSPGHSLGYTF. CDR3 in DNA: TGTGCCAGCAGCCCGGGACACTCTCTTGGCTACACCTTC.

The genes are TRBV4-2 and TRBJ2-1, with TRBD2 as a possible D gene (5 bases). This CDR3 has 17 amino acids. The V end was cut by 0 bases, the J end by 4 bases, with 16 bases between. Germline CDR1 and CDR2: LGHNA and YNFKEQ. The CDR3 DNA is TGTGCCAGCAGCCAAGAGGGAGACACTCCACTATACAATGAGCAGTTCTTC. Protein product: CASSQEGDTPLYNEQFF.

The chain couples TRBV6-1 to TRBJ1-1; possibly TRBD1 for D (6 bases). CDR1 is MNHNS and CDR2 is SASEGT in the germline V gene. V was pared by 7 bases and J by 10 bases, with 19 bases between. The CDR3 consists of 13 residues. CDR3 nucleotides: TGTGCCAGCAAGGGACAACCGGCCGAGCGAGCTTTCTTT. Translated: CASKGQPAERAFF.